This T cell receptor beta chain comes out of a study of CD8+ T cells in alopecia areata. Regarding the study as a whole: Scalp sequencing also captures normal skin's resident alphabeta T cells.

Treatment of the sample: oral pan-JAK inhibitor, 5-10 mg twice daily. Germline-derived CDR1 and CDR2 are LGHNA and YSLEER. This CDR3 has 17 amino acids. Trimming left V 0 bases short and J 2 bases short, with 17 bases between. Isolated RNA was reverse transcribed into cDNA used as the sequencing template. Libraries were prepared by immunoSEQ multiplex PCR; TCRdb keeps only in-frame clonotypes and omits some of them. The data hold 40,000 to 50,000 clones, with 50% to 70% observed a single time. For this clone: Its target is not known.

This receptor was taken from a human donor with alopecia areata. The chain has TRBV4-3 and TRBJ2-7, with a weak D call TRBD1 (7 bases). This sample comprised CD8+ T cells sorted from blood, obtained at week 4, from a patient treated with tofacitinib. CDR3: CASSQDLGSRGAYEQYF. Written as DNA, the CDR3 is TGCGCCAGCAGCCAAGATCTTGGTAGCAGGGGGGCCTACGAGCAGTACTTC.